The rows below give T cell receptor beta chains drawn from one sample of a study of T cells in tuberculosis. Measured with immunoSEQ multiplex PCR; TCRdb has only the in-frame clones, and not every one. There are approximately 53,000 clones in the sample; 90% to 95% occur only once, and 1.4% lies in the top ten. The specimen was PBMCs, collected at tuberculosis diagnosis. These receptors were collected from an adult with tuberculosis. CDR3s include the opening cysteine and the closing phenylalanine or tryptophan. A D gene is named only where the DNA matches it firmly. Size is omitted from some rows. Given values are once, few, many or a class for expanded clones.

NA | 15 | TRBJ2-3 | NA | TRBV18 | TGTGCCAGCTCACCGACTAGGCAAAGAACAGATACGCAGTATTTT | CASSPTRQRTDTQYF
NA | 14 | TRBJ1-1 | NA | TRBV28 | TGTGCCAGCAGTTCCCCCGGGACACGGACTGAAGCTTTCTTT | CASSSPGTRTEAFF
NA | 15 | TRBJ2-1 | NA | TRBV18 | TGTGCCAGCTCACCCACGGTAGTATCGGGCAATGAGCAGTTCTTC | CASSPTVVSGNEQFF
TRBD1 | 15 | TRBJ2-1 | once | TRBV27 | TGTGCCAGCAGTTTATCAGGGGGCAGCTACAATGAGCAGTTCTTC | CASSLSGGSYNEQFF
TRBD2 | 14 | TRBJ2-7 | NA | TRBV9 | TGTGCCAGCAGTAGCGGGAGCGTTTCCTACGAGCAGTACTTC | CASSSGSVSYEQYF
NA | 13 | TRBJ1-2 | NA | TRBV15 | TGTGCCACCAGCAGTTTCCCATCTCAGGGCTACACCTTC | CATSSFPSQGYTF
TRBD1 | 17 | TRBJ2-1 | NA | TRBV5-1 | TGCGCCAGCAGCTCCCGGGGGACAGGGGTGTTGAGTAATGAGCAGTTCTTC | CASSSRGTGVLSNEQFF
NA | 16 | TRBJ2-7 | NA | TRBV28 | TGTGCCAGCAGTTTTATCTCGGCAGGGCCAGCCTACGAGCAGTACTTC | CASSFISAGPAYEQYF
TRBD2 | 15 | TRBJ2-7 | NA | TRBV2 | TGTGCCAGCGTCTCCGGTCTAGCGGGACTCTACGAGCAGTACTTC | CASVSGLAGLYEQYF
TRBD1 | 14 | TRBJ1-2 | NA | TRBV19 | TGTGCCAGTAGCACCGGGACAGCGAACTATGGCTACACCTTC | CASSTGTANYGYTF
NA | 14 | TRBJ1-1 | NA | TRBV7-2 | TGTGCCAGCAGCTTAGGGCCGATGAACACTGAAGCTTTCTTT | CASSLGPMNTEAFF
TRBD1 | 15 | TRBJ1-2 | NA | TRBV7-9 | TGTGCCAGCAGCTCAACCGGGACAGGGGTCTATGGCTACACCTTC | CASSSTGTGVYGYTF
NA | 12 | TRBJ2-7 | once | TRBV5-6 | TGTGCCAGCAGCTTAAAGGGAGTCGAGCAGTACTTC | CASSLKGVEQYF
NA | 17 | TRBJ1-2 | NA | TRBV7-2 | TGTGCCAGCGAACACCCCTTGAGACTTTCCACCCCGGATGGCTACACCTTC | CASEHPLRLSTPDGYTF
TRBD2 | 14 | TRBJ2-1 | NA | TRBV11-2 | TGTGCCAGCAGCACCACGGGACTAGTGCTTGAGCAGTTCTTC | CASSTTGLVLEQFF
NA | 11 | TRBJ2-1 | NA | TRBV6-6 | TGTGCCAGCAGGCGCGACAATGAGCAGTTCTTC | CASRRDNEQFF
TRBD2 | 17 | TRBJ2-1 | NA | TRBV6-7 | TGTGCCAGCAGTCCCTTGGGACTAGCGGGACCAAACAATGAGCAGTTCTTC | CASSPLGLAGPNNEQFF
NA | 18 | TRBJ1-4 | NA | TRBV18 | TGTGCCAGCTCACCATCGGGTCAGATCCCTATGTTGATTGAAAAACTGTTTTTT | CASSPSGQIPMLIEKLFF
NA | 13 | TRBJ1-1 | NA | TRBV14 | TGTGCCAGCAGCCTTCTAAGGAACACTGAAGCTTTCTTT | CASSLLRNTEAFF
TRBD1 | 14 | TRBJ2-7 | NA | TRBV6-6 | TGTGCCAGCAGTTACGGGACAGGGGCCTACGAGCAGTACTTC | CASSYGTGAYEQYF
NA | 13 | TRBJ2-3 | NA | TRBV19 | TGTGCCAGTAGTATAGGGCCCCCAGATACGCAGTATTTT | CASSIGPPDTQYF
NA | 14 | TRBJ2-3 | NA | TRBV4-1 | TGCGCCAGCAGCCCTTACAGTAGCACAGATACGCAGTATTTT | CASSPYSSTDTQYF
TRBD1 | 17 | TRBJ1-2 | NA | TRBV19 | TGTGCCAGTAGTACCCGGGGACAGGGGGCTCAAATTGATGGCTACACCTTC | CASSTRGQGAQIDGYTF
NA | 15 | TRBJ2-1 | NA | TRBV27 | TGTGCCAGCAGTTTTGTGGCCGAGGCTTACAATGAGCAGTTCTTC | CASSFVAEAYNEQFF
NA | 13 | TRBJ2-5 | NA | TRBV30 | TGTGCCTGGAGGGGAGCGGTCCAAGAGACCCAGTACTTC | CAWRGAVQETQYF
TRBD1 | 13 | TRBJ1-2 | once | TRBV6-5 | TGTGCCAGCAGTCGGACAGGGGCAGAAGGCTACACCTTC | CASSRTGAEGYTF
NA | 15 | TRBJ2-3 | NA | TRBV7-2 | TGTGCCAGCAGCAAGAGGAGGGCGATCACAGATACGCAGTATTTT | CASSKRRAITDTQYF
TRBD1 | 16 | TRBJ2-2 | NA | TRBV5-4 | TGTGCCAGCAGCTTGGAAGGGACAGGAATGTCCGGGGAGCTGTTTTTT | CASSLEGTGMSGELFF
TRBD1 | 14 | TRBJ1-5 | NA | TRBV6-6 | TGTGCCAGCAGTAAAGACAGGGGAGATCAGCCCCAGCATTTT | CASSKDRGDQPQHF
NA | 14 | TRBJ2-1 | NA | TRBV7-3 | TGTGCCAGCAGCCACGGACAGTACGGCAATGAGCAGTTCTTC | CASSHGQYGNEQFF
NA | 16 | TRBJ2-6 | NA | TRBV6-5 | TGTGCCAGCAGTTACCTACCGCTTTCTGGGGCCAACGTCCTGACTTTC | CASSYLPLSGANVLTF
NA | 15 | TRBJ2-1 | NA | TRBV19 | TGTGCCAGTAGTATAGACCGGACACCCCTTCAGGAGCAGTTCTTC | CASSIDRTPLQEQFF
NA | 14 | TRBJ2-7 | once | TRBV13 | TGTGCCAGCAGCTTCGGACATAGTAGCTACGAGCAGTACTTC | CASSFGHSSYEQYF